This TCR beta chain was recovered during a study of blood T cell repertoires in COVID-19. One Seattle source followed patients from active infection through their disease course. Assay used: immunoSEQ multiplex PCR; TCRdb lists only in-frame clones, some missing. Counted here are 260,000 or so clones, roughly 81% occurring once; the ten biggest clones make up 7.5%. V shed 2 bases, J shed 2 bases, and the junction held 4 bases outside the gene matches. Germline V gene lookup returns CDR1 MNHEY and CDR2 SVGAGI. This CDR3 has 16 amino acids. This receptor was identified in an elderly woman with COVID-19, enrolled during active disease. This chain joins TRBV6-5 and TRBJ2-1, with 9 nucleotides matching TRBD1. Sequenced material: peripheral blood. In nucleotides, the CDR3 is TGTGCCAGCAGTTACCTTGGACAGGGGCCCTACAATGAGCAGTTCTTC. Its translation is CASSYLGQGPYNEQFF.